This T cell receptor (beta chain) was profiled in a study of blood T cell repertoires in COVID-19. With V trimmed by 1 base and J by 9 bases, 4 bases remained unmatched. Germline lookup yields CDR1 PRHDT and CDR2 FYEKMQ (reference sequence). The CDR3 length is 15 residues. Participant ages covered roughly 18 to 89 years across about 25 US areas. Membership in each cohort depended on participant-reported clinical history. Produced via immunoSEQ multiplex PCR; TCRdb's table is partial and in-frame only. The sample has approximately 180,000 clones; 89% are singletons. The chain joins TRBV13 to TRBJ1-6; 9 positions agree with TRBD1. The source material was PBMCs or T cells enriched from blood (not recorded which). This receptor was identified in a woman aged 40 to 55 with acute COVID-19. The CDR3 sequence: CASSLDRGQGSPLHF. DNA of the CDR3: TGTGCCAGCAGCTTAGACAGGGGGCAGGGTTCACCCCTCCACTTT.